The source of this T cell receptor (beta chain) is a study of CD8 T cells in ankylosing spondylitis. This clonotype was counted many times. What it recognizes is unknown. 5'-RACE, quantitative and with molecular barcodes, yielded the TCR beta libraries. TCRdb ran MiXCR on the 5' RACE reads and lists one entry per CDR3 protein. The table lists some 840,000 distinct CDR3 sequences, about 12% of them singletons. General study points: Past research had described some motif variants in reactive arthritis synovial fluid and blood. Within matched ankylosing spondylitis synovial fluid, disease-linked clones were reportedly significantly enriched. Made up of about eight highly homologous variants, a TCR beta motif appeared characteristic of ankylosing spondylitis blood.

Germline-derived CDR1 and CDR2 are MNHEY and SMNVEV (reference sequence). V shed 3 bases and J shed 5 bases, with 14 bases lying between them. The CDR3 is 14 amino acids. The rearrangement uses TRBV27 and TRBJ2-7; a weak D match, TRBD2 (6 bases). Sequencing input: blood, either unsorted or a sorted T cell fraction (not recorded which). The TCR comes from a male donor with ankylosing spondylitis. The CDR3: CASSLGGGWNEQYF. CDR3 sequence (DNA): TGTGCCAGCAGTTTGGGCGGAGGGTGGAACGAGCAGTACTTC.